This is a list of T cell receptor beta chains from one sample in a study of T cell clones after liver transplantation. Data came from immunoSEQ multiplex PCR; TCRdb stores just in-frame clones and leaves some out. The data hold more than 95,000 clones, with 80% to 85% observed a single time. This specimen was CD4+ T cells from blood, taken before liver transplant. These receptor sequences come from a human donor who received a liver transplant. The CDR3 runs from the conserved cysteine through the conserved F or W. Fields, in order: J gene, D gene, clone size, V gene, CDR3 protein, CDR3 DNA. D genes are given only for firm matches. Clone sizes are given selectively: once, few, many, or a class where the clone is expanded.

>TRBJ2-7|TRBD1|.|TRBV7-8
CASSLIGQGVYEQYF
TGTGCCAGCAGCTTAATCGGACAGGGGGTCTACGAGCAGTACTTC
>TRBJ2-3|.|.|TRBV5-1
CASTTVGTDTQYF
TGCGCCAGCACCACGGTGGGCACAGATACGCAGTATTTT
>TRBJ2-3|.|.|TRBV11-2
CASSLRGSSTDTQYF
TGTGCCAGCAGCTTACGGGGTTCTAGCACAGATACGCAGTATTTT
>TRBJ2-4|.|.|TRBV4-2
CASSPRQGGQNIQYF
TGTGCCAGCAGCCCAAGACAGGGAGGCCAAAACATTCAGTACTTC
>TRBJ2-2|TRBD1|.|TRBV29-1
CSVKSRTGGGPGELFF
TGCAGCGTTAAATCTCGGACAGGGGGCGGCCCCGGGGAGCTGTTTTTT
>TRBJ2-7|TRBD2|.|TRBV4-2
CASSLGTSGSDEQYF
TGTGCCAGCAGCCTCGGGACTAGCGGGAGTGACGAGCAGTACTTC
>TRBJ1-1|TRBD1|.|TRBV28
CASTLRGPGQGNTEAFF
TGTGCCAGCACCCTAAGGGGGCCGGGACAGGGGAACACTGAAGCTTTCTTT
>TRBJ2-7|TRBD2|.|TRBV25-1
CASSGFSSAGGSYEQYF
TGTGCCAGCAGTGGTTTTTCCTCGGCGGGAGGGTCCTACGAGCAGTACTTC
>TRBJ2-2|TRBD1|many|TRBV5-1
CASSWETTGITGELFF
TGCGCCAGCAGCTGGGAAACGACAGGGATCACCGGGGAGCTGTTTTTT
>TRBJ2-1|TRBD2|few|TRBV5-1
CASSSTSGGALRNHNEQFF
TGCGCCAGCAGCTCTACTAGCGGGGGGGCCCTCCGGAACCACAATGAGCAGTTCTTC
>TRBJ2-2|TRBD1|.|TRBV6-4
CASRVQGAAGELFF
TGTGCCAGCAGGGTACAGGGGGCAGCCGGGGAGCTGTTTTTT
>TRBJ2-7|.|.|TRBV7-6
CASSFRGTSYEQYF
TGTGCCAGCAGCTTTCGCGGGACCTCCTACGAGCAGTACTTC
>TRBJ1-6|.|.|TRBV2
CASSSPMWASPLHF
TGTGCCAGCAGTTCCCCCATGTGGGCTTCACCCCTCCACTTT
>TRBJ2-1|.|.|TRBV25-1
CASSGPGANEQFF
TGTGCCAGCAGTGGCCCGGGGGCCAATGAGCAGTTCTTC
>TRBJ2-1|.|.|TRBV11-2
CASTPAAAGYEQFF
TGTGCCAGCACCCCAGCGGCGGCAGGGTATGAGCAGTTCTTC
>TRBJ1-5|.|.|TRBV7-2
CASSLGGKFNQPQHF
TGTGCCAGCAGCTTAGGGGGTAAATTCAATCAGCCCCAGCATTTT
>TRBJ1-3|TRBD1|.|TRBV5-1
CASSLAETGGPGNTIYF
TGCGCCAGCAGCTTGGCCGAGACAGGGGGCCCTGGAAACACCATATATTTT
>TRBJ1-5|.|once|TRBV6-5
CASSSSSGGHQPQHF
TGTGCCAGCAGTTCCTCGTCGGGGGGGCATCAGCCCCAGCATTTT
>TRBJ2-7|.|.|TRBV15
CATSRDIGTSTYEQYF
TGTGCCACCAGCAGAGATATCGGGACGTCTACCTACGAGCAGTACTTC
>TRBJ1-3|TRBD1|few|TRBV5-1
CASSPGQPSGNTIYF
TGCGCCAGCAGCCCGGGACAGCCCTCTGGAAACACCATATATTTT
>TRBJ1-2|.|once|TRBV25-1
CASSATIYGYTF
TGTGCCAGCAGTGCCACTATCTATGGCTACACCTTC
>TRBJ1-1|.|.|TRBV5-1
CASSLAPANTEAFF
TGCGCCAGCAGCTTGGCACCGGCGAACACTGAAGCTTTCTTT
>TRBJ2-2|TRBD2|.|TRBV2
CASSEPLASGGTGELFF
TGTGCCAGCAGTGAACCCTTGGCTAGCGGGGGGACCGGGGAGCTGTTTTTT
>TRBJ1-1|.|.|TRBV2
CASSYNMNTEAFF
TGTGCCAGCAGTTACAACATGAACACTGAAGCTTTCTTT
>TRBJ2-1|TRBD2|.|TRBV28
CASSLRPAGKNNEQFF
TGTGCCAGCAGTTTAAGGCCAGCGGGAAAAAACAATGAGCAGTTCTTC
>TRBJ2-3|.|.|TRBV9
CASSVRGSTDTQYF
TGTGCCAGCAGCGTAAGAGGAAGCACAGATACGCAGTATTTT
>TRBJ1-5|.|.|TRBV2
CASKVGGGFNQPQHF
TGTGCCAGCAAGGTTGGAGGGGGATTTAATCAGCCCCAGCATTTT
>TRBJ1-5|.|.|TRBV18
CASSPTGGMRRSQPQHF
TGTGCCAGCTCGCCGACGGGGGGGATGAGGAGGAGTCAGCCCCAGCATTTT
>TRBJ1-1|.|.|TRBV18
CASSPKLQGWTEAFF
TGTGCCAGCTCACCAAAATTACAGGGTTGGACTGAAGCTTTCTTT
>TRBJ2-6|.|.|TRBV7-2
CASSPRFSGANVLTF
TGTGCCAGCAGCCCTCGTTTCTCTGGGGCCAACGTCCTGACTTTC
>TRBJ2-7|.|.|TRBV5-1
CASSLVPLSYEQYF
TGCGCCAGCAGCTTGGTCCCGCTCTCCTACGAGCAGTACTTC
>TRBJ1-2|.|.|TRBV6-1
CASSEAGTRNYGYTF
TGTGCCAGCAGTGAAGCCGGGACACGTAACTATGGCTACACCTTC
>TRBJ1-1|.|.|TRBV14
CASSPRRLDSNTEAFF
TGTGCCAGCAGCCCACGAAGACTAGATTCGAACACTGAAGCTTTCTTT
>TRBJ2-3|TRBD1|.|TRBV7-2
CASSWAPGQGVDTQYF
TGTGCCAGCAGCTGGGCCCCGGGACAGGGAGTAGATACGCAGTATTTT
>TRBJ1-1|.|.|TRBV5-1
CASSWQGGTEAFF
TGCGCCAGCAGCTGGCAGGGAGGAACTGAAGCTTTCTTT
>TRBJ1-4|.|.|TRBV4-3
CASSQNPTGGEKLFF
TGCGCCAGCAGCCAGAACCCCACAGGAGGGGAAAAACTGTTTTTT
>TRBJ1-2|.|few|TRBV2
CASSSMPAFGGYTF
TGTGCCAGCAGCTCTATGCCTGCTTTTGGTGGCTACACCTTC
>TRBJ1-1|.|.|TRBV18
CASSPGGRQNTEAFF
TGTGCCAGCTCACCCGGGGGACGGCAGAACACTGAAGCTTTCTTT
>TRBJ1-2|.|few|TRBV2
CASSDQYYGYTF
TGTGCCAGCAGTGACCAGTATTATGGCTACACCTTC
>TRBJ2-7|.|.|TRBV19
CASSSSDLKAYEQYF
TGTGCCAGTAGCTCATCCGACCTAAAGGCCTACGAGCAGTACTTC
>TRBJ1-1|.|.|TRBV6-1
CASRLVGAAYTEAFF
TGTGCCAGCAGACTTGTAGGGGCCGCTTACACTGAAGCTTTCTTT
>TRBJ2-1|TRBD2|few|TRBV18
CASSPGLGYYEQFF
TGTGCCAGCTCACCCGGACTAGGTTATTATGAGCAGTTCTTC
>TRBJ2-1|TRBD2|.|TRBV5-1
CASSLGGTSNYEQFF
TGCGCCAGCAGCTTGGGCGGGACTAGTAACTATGAGCAGTTCTTC